This T cell receptor (beta chain) was observed in a study of T cells in Graves' hyperthyroidism and ophthalmopathy. With 5 bases clipped from V and 2 bases from J, the junction kept 6 bases outside the gene matches. The CDR3 consists of 15 residues. Looked up from germline, CDR1 is SGHVS and CDR2 is FQNEAQ. This clonotype was recorded at least ten times. It was RNA transcripts that yielded the amplified TCR beta CDR3 regions. With the HTBI primer set, the TCR CDR3 went through a first round of RT-PCR. In TCRdb, the multiplex PCR reads were re-called with MiXCR into one record per CDR3 protein. The table includes 370,000 or so distinct CDR3 sequences, 20% to 30% detected once.

The specimen was blood. This chain joins TRBV7-8 and TRBJ2-7; the match to TRBD1 covers 10 bases. This receptor was identified in a man between 50 and 59 years old with Graves' hyperthyroidism. CDR3 amino acids: CASSPPGTGAYEQYF. CDR3 bases: TGTGCCAGCAGCCCCCCAGGGACAGGGGCCTACGAGCAGTACTTC.